One sample yielded the 10 T cell receptor beta chains listed below, sequenced in a study of CD8+CD57+ T cells in acquired aplastic anemia. Profiles of TCR beta VDJ and CDR3 were generated from a genomic DNA template. TCRdb reprocessed the reads via MiXCR and lists one record per CDR3 protein. This sample has around 64,000 distinct CDR3 sequences; 50% to 70% occur once, and the top ten carry about 2.5%. The sample was sorted CD4+, CD8+, or CD8+CD57+ T cells (not recorded which) from PBMCs. These receptors were taken from a human donor in good health, serving as a control.

The rearrangement uses TRBV5-1 and TRBJ2-7, with TRBD2 matching over 11 bases. This CDR3 comprises 13 residues. Germline assignment: CDR1 SGHRS and CDR2 YFSETQ. The trim removed 6 bases at V and 5 bases at J, leaving 4 bases unmatched. CDR3 in DNA: TGCGCCAGCATGACTAGCGGGGTGAACGAGCAGTACTTC. Translation gives CASMTSGVNEQYF.

This clonotype has at least ten counts. The rearrangement joins TRBV6-1 to TRBJ2-7; no clear D gene. The germline CDR1 and CDR2 sequences are MNHNS and SASEGT. This CDR3 is built from 17 residues. The V end lost 8 bases, the J end lost 1 base, and 24 bases lay between the germline ends. CDR3 DNA: TGTGCCAGCGGCTCGACCTCTACCCCTCTTAAGTCCTACGAGCAGTACTTC. This gives the protein CASGSTSTPLKSYEQYF.

The chain is built from TRBV2 and TRBJ1-2, with a tentative D call TRBD1 (5 bases). The CDR3 is made up of 14 amino acids. The germline CDR1 and CDR2 sequences are SNHLY and FYNNEI. V lost 7 bases and J 5 bases, leaving 17 bases between the germline ends. The CDR3 region is CASTGTQAPYGYTF. CDR3 sequence (DNA): TGTGCCAGCACCGGGACTCAGGCTCCATATGGCTACACCTTC.

V gene TRBV24-1 combines with J gene TRBJ2-7, with 8 bases that match TRBD1. The ends lost 3 bases at V and 1 base at J; junction bases unmatched: 7. CDR1 and CDR2 from the germline V gene are KGHDR and SFDVKD. This CDR3 has 16 amino acids. This chain's CDR3 is CATSDSGQGFSYEQYF. The DNA for the CDR3 is TGTGCCACCAGTGATAGCGGACAGGGTTTTTCCTACGAGCAGTACTTC.

The chain uses TRBV6-1 and TRBJ1-6; D may be TRBD1 (5 bases). The V end was cut by 3 bases, the J end by 8 bases, with 8 bases between. Germline CDR1 MNHNS, CDR2 SASEGT. The CDR3 is 13 residues long. The CDR3, as DNA: TGTGCCAGCAGTGAGAGGGGTGATTCACCCCTCCACTTT. Protein product: CASSERGDSPLHF.

This clonotype ranks as medium-sized. The gene calls are TRBV10-3 and TRBJ2-2; 9 nucleotides agree with TRBD1. V lost 6 bases and J lost 4; bases outside the gene matches: 9. Germline CDR1 is ENHRY and CDR2 is SYGVKD. The CDR3 runs to 16 residues. CDR3 coding DNA: TGTGCCATCAGCGACCCGGGACAGGGCTTCACCGGGGAGCTGTTTTTT. This codes for CAISDPGQGFTGELFF.

Only one count was recorded for this clonotype. The chain uses TRBV10-2 and TRBJ1-2; D remains ambiguous. Looked up from germline, CDR1 is WSHSY and CDR2 is SAAADI. The CDR3 extends over 12 amino acids. The ends were cut back, 7 bases at V and 5 bases at J, with 11 bases in the middle. The CDR3 DNA reads as TGCGCCAGCATGGGGATGGAATATGGCTACACCTTC. Protein sequence: CASMGMEYGYTF.

This clonotype has at least ten counts. The chain has TRBV12-3 or TRBV12-4 and TRBJ1-5, with 10 bases aligning to TRBD1. The CDR3 extends over 14 amino acids. J lost 6 bases, V lost 6 bases, and 5 bases had no gene match. The CDR3 sequence: CASRVDRGLQPQHF. The CDR3 DNA is TGTGCCAGCAGGGTAGACAGGGGGCTTCAGCCCCAGCATTTT.

Ten or more counts support this clonotype. This chain uses TRBV20-1 with TRBJ2-7; tentatively, D is TRBD1 (6 bases). Germline lookup yields CDR1 DFQATT and CDR2 SNEGSKA (reference sequence). The CDR3 is made up of 16 amino acids. V lost 0 bases and J 5 bases, leaving 20 bases between the germline ends. The CDR3 loop is CSARDLPSTGSHEQYF. DNA of the CDR3: TGCAGTGCTAGAGATCTTCCCTCAACAGGGTCCCACGAGCAGTACTTC.

This chain joins TRBV5-1 and TRBJ2-3, with TRBD2 as a possible D gene (6 bases). The CDR3 runs 16 residues. CDR1 and CDR2 (germline): SGHRS, YFSETQ. Trimming left V 4 bases short and J 0 bases short, with 15 bases between. The CDR3 protein is CASSQTLAPSTDTQYF. CDR3 in DNA: TGCGCCAGCAGCCAAACACTAGCTCCCAGCACAGATACGCAGTATTTT. The complete variable domain, with remaining parts taken from reference TRBV5-1 and TRBJ2-3, reads KAGVTQTPRYLIKTRGQQVTLSCSPISGHRSVSWYQQTPGQGLQFLFEYFSETQRNKGNFPGRFSGRQFSNSRSEMNVSTLELGDSALYLCASSQTLAPSTDTQYFGPGTRLTVL.